This record looks at one T cell receptor (beta chain) sequence and its context. Its antigen is unknown. The table came from immunoSEQ multiplex PCR; TCRdb's copy has only in-frame clones and leaves some out. The sample has about 140,000 clones, approximately 93% seen once. These data belong to a study of T cell responses to AZD1222 COVID-19 vaccine. Study-level results: The sample set comprised mostly white British donors with more females, and clonal diversity was possibly underestimated. Baseline testing showed seropositivity in only six AZD1222 recipients. CD4 TCRs linked to vaccination spanned spike, dominating at 160-218 and 743-854.

CDR1 is KGHSH, CDR2 LQKENI, per germline. The CDR3 loop spans 15 amino acids. Trimming removed 1 base from V and 3 bases from J, with 12 bases in between. The TCR originated in an adult who received the AZD1222 COVID-19 vaccine. The sample was peripheral blood, taken 28 days after the second AZD1222 dose. The chain links TRBV18 to TRBJ1-2; D is unclear. The CDR3 loop is CASSPLPDGDYGYTF. For the CDR3, the DNA is TGTGCCAGCTCACCACTCCCGGACGGAGACTATGGCTACACCTTC.